Listed below are T cell receptor beta chains from one sample, sequenced in a study of shared clonotypes between healthy human individuals. Generated by immunoSEQ multiplex PCR, the TCRdb table keeps only in-frame clones and is missing some. This sample has roughly 2,500,000 clones, with approximately 94% found just once. The specimen was naive CD4+ T cells from PBMCs. The receptors derive from a young man in good health. Some clones in this sample may be carry-over from other donors' samples. The CDR3 runs from the conserved cysteine through the conserved F or W. Fields, in order: J gene, CDR3 length, V gene, D gene, CDR3 DNA, CDR3 protein. The D gene is left open where the match is weak.

TRBJ2-1 | 15 | TRBV6-6 | NA | TGTGCCAGCAGTTACGACGGAACAGGTTACAATGAGCAGTTCTTC | CASSYDGTGYNEQFF
TRBJ1-5 | 11 | TRBV20-1 | NA | TGCAGTGCAGGTCGGCAGGAGACCCAGCATTTT | CSAGRQETQHF
TRBJ2-3 | 14 | TRBV5-1 | TRBD2 | TGCGCCAGCAGCTTGGCCGGTAGCGGGGGTACGCAGTATTTT | CASSLAGSGGTQYF
TRBJ2-1 | 12 | TRBV13 | NA | TGTGCCAGCAGCTCGGGACGGACGCAGCAGTTCTTC | CASSSGRTQQFF
TRBJ1-1 | 13 | TRBV27 | NA | TGTGCCAGCAGTCATAAAAGGGACACTGAAGCTTTCTTT | CASSHKRDTEAFF
TRBJ2-2 | 15 | TRBV18 | NA | TGTGCCAGCTCACTCTTTGGAGGCTTCACCGGGGAGCTGTTTTTT | CASSLFGGFTGELFF
TRBJ1-2 | 15 | TRBV5-1 | NA | TGCGCCAGCAGCTTAGGACTTCTAGGGAACTATGGCTACACCTTC | CASSLGLLGNYGYTF
TRBJ2-5 | 16 | TRBV7-8 | TRBD2 | TGTGCCAGCAGCTTATTCCTAGCGGGAGGGCGAGGGACCCAGTACTTC | CASSLFLAGGRGTQYF
TRBJ1-2 | 15 | TRBV28 | NA | TGTGCCAGCAGTGCCCCGGGCCAATCATCCCATGGCTACACCTTC | CASSAPGQSSHGYTF
TRBJ2-3 | 14 | TRBV7-8 | NA | TGTGCCAGCAGCCCCAGGGGTCTGGCAGATACGCAGTATTTT | CASSPRGLADTQYF
TRBJ2-7 | 18 | TRBV18 | TRBD1 | TGTGCCAGCTCACCGATACCCCCACCCGCCGGGACAGAAAACGAGCAGTACTTC | CASSPIPPPAGTENEQYF
TRBJ1-5 | 13 | TRBV4-2 | NA | TGTGCCAGCAGCCAAGCTTCCTATCAGCCCCAGCATTTT | CASSQASYQPQHF
TRBJ2-2 | 13 | TRBV30 | NA | TGTGCCTGGACAGGGTACAACACCGGGGAGCTGTTTTTT | CAWTGYNTGELFF
TRBJ2-1 | 15 | TRBV7-2 | TRBD2 | TGTGCCAGCAGCTTTTTAGCGGGACCTTACAATGAGCAGTTCTTC | CASSFLAGPYNEQFF
TRBJ2-5 | 15 | TRBV27 | TRBD2 | TGTGCCAGCAGCTTCGGACTAGCGGGGGTATATACCCAGTACTTC | CASSFGLAGVYTQYF
TRBJ2-1 | 16 | TRBV5-1 | TRBD2 | TGCGCCAGCAGCCCCAGGACTAGCGGGAGAGGCAATGAGCAGTTCTTC | CASSPRTSGRGNEQFF
TRBJ1-3 | 13 | TRBV7-3 | NA | TGTGCCAGCAGCCTGAACTCTGGAAACACCATATATTTT | CASSLNSGNTIYF
TRBJ1-2 | 15 | TRBV7-9 | TRBD1 | TGTGCCAGCAGCTTAGCCGGGACAGGCGCGGGGGGCTACACCTTC | CASSLAGTGAGGYTF